This T cell receptor (beta chain) was retrieved from a study of blood T cell repertoires in COVID-19. For the study at large: From the United States, Italy and Spain came samples of acute and convalescent COVID-19.

CDR3 size: 16 residues. The trim removed 3 bases at V and 4 bases at J, leaving 12 bases unmatched. Germline V gene lookup returns CDR1 GTSNPN and CDR2 SVGIG (reference sequence). Measured with immunoSEQ multiplex PCR; TCRdb has only the in-frame clones, and not every one. The profile shows about 230,000 clones, 86% of them singletons. The TCR originated in a man between 45 and 60 years old with COVID-19, enrolled during active disease. The specimen sequenced was peripheral blood. The chain joins TRBV30 to TRBJ2-1; 7 positions match TRBD2. DNA for the CDR3: TGTGCCTGGAGGGGCTGGGAGGGAACTACTTACAATGAGCAGTTCTTC. It encodes CAWRGWEGTTYNEQFF. Drawing the rest from reference TRBV30 and TRBJ2-1, the complete variable domain is SQTIHQWPATLVQPVGSPLSLECTVEGTSNPNLYWYRQAAGRGLQLLFYSVGIGQISSEVPQNLSASRPQDRQFILSSKKLLLSDSGFYLCAWRGWEGTTYNEQFFGPGTRLTVL.